Shown below are 9 T cell receptor beta chains from a single sample sequenced in a study of CD8 T cells in Susac syndrome. It was with random hexamers that 0.5 to 1 ug RNA was reverse transcribed. MiXCR, applied by TCRdb to the immunoSEQ multiplex PCR reads, yields one record per CDR3 protein. The sample lists tens of thousands of distinct CDR3 sequences, just under 95% seen once, with 0.26% in the top ten. What was sequenced was CD8+ T cells from PBMCs. These receptor sequences come from a human donor in good health.

This clonotype was seen once. The rearrangement joins TRBV27 to TRBJ1-1, with D hard to call. The V and J ends lost 5 bases and 0 bases respectively, with 16 bases between them. Germline V gives CDR1 MNHEY, CDR2 SMNVEV (reference sequence). The length of the CDR3 is 16 residues. The CDR3 protein is CASSLTFRTLNTEAFF. The CDR3 DNA reads TGTGCCAGCAGTCTAACGTTCAGGACCTTGAACACTGAAGCTTTCTTT.

The CDR3 region has the DNA TGTGCCAGCAGCGTAGTACAGGTCCCTAAGTCGGGGGAGCTGTTTTTT. Translating it yields CASSVVQVPKSGELFF. The V call is TRBV9, the J call TRBJ2-2, with D possibly TRBD1 on 5 matching bases. Deletions cut 0 bases from V and 8 bases from J, with 17 bases between. Germline CDR1 reads SGDLS; CDR2 reads YYNGEE. The CDR3 sequence is 16 residues long.

The J gene is TRBJ2-1, the V gene TRBV20-1; D assignment may be TRBD1 or TRBD2 (5 bases each). The CDR3 has 16 amino acids. Trimming left V 2 bases short and J 1 base short, with 15 bases between. CDR1 is DFQATT and CDR2 is SNEGSKA in the germline V gene (reference sequence). CDR3 bases: TGCAGTGCTAGATTCAGGGAGCATACGTCCTACAATGAGCAGTTCTTC. This encodes CSARFREHTSYNEQFF.

This chain connects TRBV9 to TRBJ2-3, with 14 bases identical to TRBD2. This CDR3 spans 17 amino acids. From germline, CDR1 is SGDLS and CDR2 YYNGEE. Trimming took 3 bases from V and 3 from J; bases not matched to a gene: 6. Here the CDR3 reads CASSASGLAGATDTQYF. In DNA, the CDR3 is TGTGCCAGCAGCGCTTCGGGACTAGCGGGGGCAACAGATACGCAGTATTTT.

The V call is TRBV19, the J call TRBJ1-1, with a tentative D call TRBD1 (6 bases). V was clipped by 3 bases and J by 5 bases, with 16 bases between them. Germline V gene data show CDR1 as LNHDA and CDR2 as SQIVND (reference sequence). The CDR3 runs to 15 residues. The CDR3 spells CASSISHRGGTEAFF. CDR3 nucleotide sequence: TGTGCCAGTAGTATCTCCCATAGAGGGGGAACTGAAGCTTTCTTT.

The chain couples TRBV20-1 to TRBJ2-7, with 15 nucleotides matching TRBD2. This CDR3 comprises 17 residues. V shed 0 bases, J shed 0 bases, and the junction held 3 bases outside the gene matches. Germline CDR1 and CDR2: DFQATT and SNEGSKA (reference sequence). DNA for the CDR3: TGCAGTGCTAGAGACCGGACTAGCGGGAGGGCCTCCTACGAGCAGTACGTC. Its protein product is CSARDRTSGRASYEQYV.

The chain combines TRBV9 with TRBJ1-2, with 7 nucleotides matching TRBD1. The junction had 12 bases not matched to a gene; V was cut back by 3 bases and J by 4 bases. The germline V gene has CDR1 SGDLS and CDR2 YYNGEE. The CDR3 loop spans 16 amino acids. In nucleotides, the CDR3 is TGTGCCAGCAGCGACCCACGGGAGGGGGCAGTCTATGGCTACACCTTC. Translating it yields CASSDPREGAVYGYTF.

CDR3 sequence reads: CASSATGYDEKLFF. DNA for the CDR3: TGTGCCAGCAGCGCAACAGGGTATGATGAAAAACTGTTTTTT. This chain connects TRBV9 to TRBJ1-4, with D possibly being TRBD1 (6 bases). CDR1 and CDR2 (germline): SGDLS, YYNGEE. V shed 3 bases and J shed 6 bases, with 12 bases lying between them. This CDR3 region has 14 residues. The full variable domain, in which reference TRBV9 and TRBJ1-4 provide the parts outside the CDR3, is DSGVTQTPKHLITATGQRVTLRCSPRSGDLSVYWYQQSLDQGLQFLIQYYNGEERAKGNILERFSAQQFPDLHSELNLSSLELGDSALYFCASSATGYDEKLFFGSGTQLSVL.

The V call is TRBV4-1, the J call TRBJ1-1; D unclear. This CDR3 region has 15 residues. Germline V gene lookup returns CDR1 MGHRA and CDR2 YSYEKL. Between the trimmed V and J ends, which lost 4 bases and 0 bases, there was a span of 12 bases. CDR3 residues: CASSPATLMNTEAFF. The CDR3 nucleotides are TGCGCCAGCAGCCCTGCGACACTCATGAACACTGAAGCTTTCTTT.